This TCR beta chain was sequenced for a study of CD8 T cells in ankylosing spondylitis. Points on this clonotype: Its antigen is unidentified.

V lost 6 bases, J lost 0 bases, and 12 bases lay in between. The CDR3 contains 15 residues. Germline V gene data show CDR1 as MNHNS and CDR2 as SASEGT. The study, taken as a whole, reports: Among TCR beta sequences, a motif of several highly homologous variants appeared characteristic of ankylosing spondylitis blood.

Using its own MiXCR run on the 5' RACE reads, TCRdb lists one record per CDR3 protein. This table holds 750,000 to 850,000 distinct CDR3 sequences, 10% to 15% found once. The material sequenced was blood, either unsorted or a sorted T cell fraction (not recorded which). This receptor was identified in a male donor with ankylosing spondylitis. The rearrangement links TRBV6-1 to TRBJ1-5; unclear D gene. CDR3: CASRDQQYSNQPQHF. The CDR3 nucleotides are TGTGCCAGCAGGGACCAGCAATATAGCAATCAGCCCCAGCATTTT.